Shown below are 10 T cell receptor beta chains from a single sample sequenced in a study of cytomegalovirus exposure and HLA in healthy donors. The PCR had 60 Vbeta and 13 Jbeta primers. TCRdb's table, derived via immunoSEQ multiplex PCR, lists solely in-frame clones and lacks some. The sample records around 54,000 clones, over 60% being singletons. Sample: PBMCs. Receptors were obtained from a young man in good health and CMV-seropositive.

The gene calls are TRBV9 and TRBJ1-6, with 9 nucleotides matching TRBD1. Germline lookup yields CDR1 SGDLS and CDR2 YYNGEE. Trimming cost V 5 bases and J 1 base; bases outside gene matches: 4. The CDR3 is made up of 16 amino acids. The DNA of the CDR3 is TGTGCCAGCAGTGACAGGGGGAGTTCCTATAATTCACCCCTCCACTTT. Translation gives CASSDRGSSYNSPLHF.

This chain uses TRBV6-1 with TRBJ1-5; D is possibly TRBD1 (5 bases). The V end was cut by 1 base, the J end by 2 bases, with 12 bases between. The CDR3 has 16 residues. CDR1 MNHNS and CDR2 SASEGT come from the germline V gene. CDR3 sequence: CASSEDAGRGNQPQHF. DNA for the CDR3: TGTGCCAGCAGTGAAGACGCAGGGAGGGGCAATCAGCCCCAGCATTTT.

This clone was counted between two and nine times. The chain links TRBV6-5 to TRBJ1-4; D gene ambiguous. V was pared by 0 bases and J by 3 bases, with 11 bases between. The germline V gene has CDR1 MNHEY and CDR2 SVGAGI. CDR3 length equals 16 residues. In DNA form, the CDR3 reads TGTGCCAGCAGTTACTCTGAGGATTCGGCTAATGAAAAACTGTTTTTT. Its translation is CASSYSEDSANEKLFF.

This clone was observed a handful of times. The rearrangement links TRBV2 to TRBJ1-2; D possibly corresponds to TRBD1 (6 bases). Germline CDR1 SNHLY, CDR2 FYNNEI. CDR3 length: 12 amino acids. Trimming shortened V by 6 bases and J by 7 bases, and 12 bases separated the two germline ends. The CDR3 DNA is TGTGCCAGCAGCACAGGGTCCGGTGGCTACACCTTC. Translated: CASSTGSGGYTF.

The genes are TRBV6-5 and TRBJ1-2; tentative D call: TRBD1 (6 bases). The germline CDR1 and CDR2 sequences are MNHEY and SVGAGI. The CDR3 contains 13 residues. V was trimmed by 5 bases and J by 7 bases, leaving 14 bases between them. CDR3 sequence: CASSIQGRSGYTF. CDR3 DNA sequence: TGTGCCAGCAGTATACAGGGTAGGAGTGGCTACACCTTC.

This rearrangement joins TRBV30 to TRBJ1-1, with D perhaps matching TRBD1 (5 bases). The CDR3 runs 14 residues. CDR1 GTSNPN and CDR2 SVGIG come from the germline V gene (reference sequence). The V end was cut by 4 bases, the J end by 1 base, with 13 bases between. The CDR3 DNA reads as TGTGCCTGGACGCCGACAGAGCCGAACACTGAAGCTTTCTTT. It specifies CAWTPTEPNTEAFF.

V is TRBV27 and J is TRBJ2-5; 11 bases fit TRBD1. Trimming took 5 bases from V and 5 from J; bases not matched to a gene: 10. The CDR3 loop spans 16 amino acids. CDR1 and CDR2 from the germline V gene are MNHEY and SMNVEV (reference sequence). CDR3 coding DNA: TGTGCCAGCAGTCCCCGGGGACAGGGGGAAGTGGAGACCCAGTACTTC. It translates to CASSPRGQGEVETQYF.

V usage is TRBV5-4 and J usage is TRBJ2-7; no clear D gene. From germline, CDR1 is SGHNT and CDR2 YYREEE (reference sequence). V dropped 4 bases and J dropped 1 base, with 12 bases sitting between them. The CDR3 consists of 14 residues. CDR3 residues: CASSRSSSSYEQYF. Here the CDR3 DNA reads TGTGCCAGCAGCCGGTCCTCTTCTTCCTACGAGCAGTACTTC.

The gene calls are TRBV5-1 and TRBJ2-2; 8 bases fit TRBD1. This CDR3 spans 15 amino acids. CDR1 and CDR2 from the germline V gene are SGHRS and YFSETQ. Losses at the gene ends were 3 bases for V and 3 bases for J; bases not matched to a gene: 4. As DNA, the CDR3 is TGCGCCAGCAGCTCCCGGACAGGGTACACCGGGGAGCTGTTTTTT. Its translation is CASSSRTGYTGELFF.

V gene TRBV28 combines with J gene TRBJ1-1; a weak D match, TRBD1 (5 bases). Germline V CDR1 and CDR2: MDHEN, SYDVKM. Deletions cut 6 bases from V and 3 bases from J, with 14 bases between. CDR3 length equals 14 residues. DNA for the CDR3: TGTGCCAGCAGGGGAGGGGTGGCCCACACTGAAGCTTTCTTT. Protein: CASRGGVAHTEAFF.